These 5 T cell receptor beta chains were all obtained from the same sample, sequenced in a study of follicular helper T cells after annual influenza vaccination. Regarding time point: 2015-2016 season, 7 days after influenza vaccination. Produced via immunoSEQ multiplex PCR; TCRdb's table is partial and in-frame only. The repertoire holds 5,500 to 6,000 clones, with roughly 83% as singletons. This specimen was CXCR5+ CD38- circulating T follicular helper cells from blood, taken 7 days after influenza vaccination. The subset is: circulating Tfh, non-naive CD4+CXCR5+PD-1+ (ICOS+CD38+ or ICOS-CD38-). The receptors stem from an adult who received the influenza vaccine.

This clone has just one count. The rearrangement links TRBV5-1 to TRBJ2-3; 14 bases agree with TRBD2. CDR1 is SGHRS, CDR2 YFSETQ, per germline. The CDR3 has 17 residues. Trimming at V came to 0 bases and at J to 4 bases, leaving 4 bases not matched to a gene. The CDR3 region has the DNA TGCGCCAGCAGCTTGGCCCGACTAGCGGGGGGGGCAGATACGCAGTATTTT. This translates into CASSLARLAGGADTQYF.

The table lists this clone with a count of one. This rearrangement joins TRBV19 to TRBJ2-1; TRBD2 agrees at 16 bases. Trimming took 1 base from V and 2 from J; bases not matched to a gene: 8. The CDR3 runs to 20 residues. The germline V gene has CDR1 LNHDA and CDR2 SQIVND (reference sequence). In DNA, the CDR3 is TGTGCCAGTAGTATAGGCAACCCGGGACTAGCGGGAGGGCCCTACAATGAGCAGTTCTTC. This codes for CASSIGNPGLAGGPYNEQFF.

The rearrangement joins TRBV4-3 to TRBJ1-4; D gene unclear. This CDR3 is built from 16 residues. The germline CDR1 and CDR2 sequences are LGHNA and YSLEER. The ends were cut back, 2 bases at V and 0 bases at J, with 10 bases in the middle. The CDR3 coding sequence is TGCGCCAGCAGCCAACAGAGGACCTCAACTAATGAAAAACTGTTTTTT. It yields the protein CASSQQRTSTNEKLFF.

The rearrangement links TRBV4-1 to TRBJ2-3, with no clear D. Deletions cut 0 bases from V and 2 bases from J, with 6 bases between. Germline CDR1 MGHRA, CDR2 YSYEKL. The CDR3 totals 14 residues. In DNA, the CDR3 is TGCGCCAGCAGCCAAGATCTGGTCACAGATACGCAGTATTTT. Translating it yields CASSQDLVTDTQYF.

J is TRBJ1-1 and V is TRBV6-4; no clear D gene. V shed 6 bases and J shed 3 bases, with 11 bases lying between them. This CDR3 has 13 residues. CDR1 and CDR2 from the germline V gene are MRHNA and SNTAGT. CDR3 DNA: TGTGCCAGCAGCCGACACGTGTACACTGAAGCTTTCTTT. This gives the protein CASSRHVYTEAFF.